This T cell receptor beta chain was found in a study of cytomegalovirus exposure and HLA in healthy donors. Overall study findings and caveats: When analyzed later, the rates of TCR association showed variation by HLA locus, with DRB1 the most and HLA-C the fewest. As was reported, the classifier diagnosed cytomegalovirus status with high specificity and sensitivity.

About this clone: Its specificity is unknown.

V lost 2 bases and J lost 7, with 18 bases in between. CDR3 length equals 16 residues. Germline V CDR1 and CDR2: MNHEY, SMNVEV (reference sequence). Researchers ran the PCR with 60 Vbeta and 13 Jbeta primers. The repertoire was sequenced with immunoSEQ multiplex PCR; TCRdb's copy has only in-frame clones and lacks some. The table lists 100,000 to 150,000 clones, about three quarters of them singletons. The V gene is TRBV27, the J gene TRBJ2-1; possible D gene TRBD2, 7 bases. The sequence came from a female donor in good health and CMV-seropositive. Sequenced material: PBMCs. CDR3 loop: CASSLNGGARPNEQFF. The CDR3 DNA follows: TGTGCCAGCAGTTTAAATGGGGGGGCCCGGCCAAATGAGCAGTTCTTC.